The 17 T cell receptor beta chains in this list originate from one sample, sequenced in a study of tissue T cells after allogeneic stem cell transplantation. Time point here: mouse harvest day 7 after allogeneic transplant. Each mouse received 10^7 T-cell-depleted marrow cells plus 10^6 splenic CD5+ T cells by tail vein. Sequencing used immunoSEQ multiplex PCR; TCRdb keeps in-frame clones, though not all of them. The top ten clones hold roughly 8.4% of a sample with about 8,200 clones, around 42% of them seen once. The sample consisted of gut tissue. Receptors were obtained from a female BALB/c mouse given C57BL/6 T cells with graft-versus-host disease after an allogeneic hematopoietic cell transplant.

Turning to this clone: The genes and germline here are from mouse. The missing CDR3 end, 1 residue past where the read stops, is filled in from the germline J gene. The chain employs TRBV26 and TRBJ1-1; 7 positions match TRBD1. The CDR3 sequence is 13 residues long. Germline V gene sequence: CDR1 KGHPV, CDR2 FQNQEV (reference sequence). J was trimmed by 2 bases and V by 7 bases; bases with no gene match: 4. The CDR3 reads CASTRQGNTEVFF. The CDR3 bases that were read are TGTGCCAGCACACGACAGGGCAACACAGAAGTCTTC.

Note on this clone: Gene names are the mouse ones. From the germline J gene comes the end of the CDR3, since the read stops 1 residue before it. The chain uses TRBV3 and TRBJ2-1; 12 bases match TRBD2. V gave up 5 bases and J gave up 6 bases; unmatched junction bases: 2. Germline CDR1 and CDR2: SNHLY and FYNGKV (reference sequence). The CDR3 contains 14 residues. CDR3 DNA (partial): TGTGCCAGCAGCCGACTGGGGGGGCTTGCTGAGCAGTTC. Translating gives CASSRLGGLAEQF. The whole CDR3 is CASSRLGGLAEQFF.

This clone ranks as medium-sized. Mouse gene names apply. Read coverage stops 1 residue before the CDR3 terminus; the germline J gene supplies the remainder. The chain employs TRBV26 and TRBJ2-7; no clear D gene. The CDR3 extends over 14 amino acids. Germline CDR1 is KGHPV and CDR2 is FQNQEV (reference sequence). The V and J ends lost 5 bases and 0 bases respectively, with 11 bases between them. CDR3 DNA (partial): TGTGCCAGCAGTTTCAACAAACTCTCCTATGAACAGTAC. Translation: CASSFNKLSYEQY. The entire CDR3 reads CASSFNKLSYEQYF.

Worth noting for this clone: Germline and genes here are mouse. The read falls 1 residue short of the CDR3 end, and the missing part is taken from the germline J gene. The genes are TRBV26 and TRBJ2-2, with 10 bases lining up with TRBD1. V dropped 6 bases and J dropped 4; count of bases not matched to a gene: 2. Germline CDR1 reads KGHPV; CDR2 reads FQNQEV (reference sequence). The CDR3 has 14 residues. CDR3 DNA, as far as it was read: TGTGCCAGCAGAGGACAGGGGGTCACCGGGCAGCTCTAC. Translating gives CASRGQGVTGQLY. The entire CDR3 reads CASRGQGVTGQLYF.

A note on this clone: Gene names follow the mouse nomenclature. The read falls 1 residue short of the CDR3 end, and the missing part is taken from the germline J gene. The V call is TRBV26, the J call TRBJ1-2; D might be TRBD1 (5 bases). This CDR3 is built from 13 residues. Trimming took off 6 bases at V and 0 bases at J, with 8 bases between the two ends. Germline CDR1 reads KGHPV; CDR2 reads FQNQEV (reference sequence). The CDR3 loop is CASSQTANSDYTF. Incomplete CDR3 DNA: TGTGCCAGCAGCCAGACAGCAAACTCCGACTACACC.

This clone was observed a few times. Gene names refer to mouse genes. CDR3 DNA, as far as it was read: TGTGCCAGCAGGCGGGACAGGGCAAACTCCGACTACACC. It yields the protein CASRRDRANSDYT. The whole CDR3 protein reads CASRRDRANSDYTF. V and J are TRBV26 and TRBJ1-2, with 9 bases lining up with TRBD1. The read halts 1 residue ahead of the CDR3 end, with the missing end drawn from the germline J gene. Germline V gene lookup returns CDR1 KGHPV and CDR2 FQNQEV (reference sequence). Germline trimming cut 6 bases from V and 0 bases from J; bases unmatched to any gene: 2. This CDR3 region has 14 residues.

Details on this clone: Gene names follow the mouse nomenclature. The read comes to an end 1 residue before the CDR3 does, leaving the germline J gene to fill in the end. This sequence joins TRBV13-1 and TRBJ2-5; TRBD2 agrees at 9 bases. From germline, CDR1 is NSHNY and CDR2 SYGAGN. Losses at the gene ends were 4 bases for V and 2 bases for J; bases not matched to a gene: 2. The CDR3 is made up of 14 amino acids. CDR3 sequence reads: CASSTGLGQDTQYF. The sequenced CDR3 bases are TGTGCCAGCAGTACGGGACTGGGCCAAGACACCCAGTAC.

Notes on this clone: At one end, the junction sequence differs from germline, possibly due to a read error. Gene and germline names: mouse. Read sequence stops 1 residue before the CDR3 end, and the germline J gene provides the missing end. V is TRBV16 and J is TRBJ2-3; 9 nucleotides agree with TRBD1. This CDR3 is 15 amino acids long. CDR1 is SGHSA and CDR2 is FRNQAP in the germline V gene. The CDR3 sequence: CASSLDRGRAETLYF. The DNA read from the CDR3 is TGTGCAAGCAGCCTAGACAGGGGGAGGGCAGAAACGCTGTAT.

A remark on this clone: The genes are named according to mouse. The CDR3 bases that were read are TGTGCTAGCAGTTTCAGGGGGCGAAATTCGCCCCTCTAC. This sequence encodes CASSFRGRNSPLY. The CDR3 reads in full as CASSFRGRNSPLYF. This rearrangement joins TRBV29 to TRBJ1-6; 8 bases align to TRBD1. Coverage ceases 1 residue before the CDR3 finishes, and the germline J gene fills in the end. TRBJ1-6 is recorded as an ORF, its role being uncertain. CDR3 length: 14 amino acids. Germline V gives CDR1 MSHET, CDR2 SYDVDS. The V gene end was trimmed by 3 bases and the J gene end by 7 bases; junction bases not matched to a gene: 2.

For this clone: All gene names here are mouse names. The sequenced fragment ends 1 residue before the CDR3 boundary, so the rest is inferred from the germline J gene. The chain recombines TRBV26 with TRBJ1-3; D is unclear. Germline V gene data show CDR1 as KGHPV and CDR2 as FQNQEV (reference sequence). CDR3 length equals 14 residues. Trimming took off 3 bases at V and 0 bases at J, with 6 bases between the two ends. This chain's CDR3 is CASSLSYSGNTLYF. The DNA read from the CDR3 is TGTGCCAGCAGTCTATCATATTCTGGAAATACGCTCTAT.

With regard to this clone: All gene names here are mouse names. The CDR3 region is CASSPRGNAEQFF. The sequenced part of the CDR3 DNA is TGTGCCAGCAGCCCCAGGGGCAATGCTGAGCAGTTC. The chain links TRBV3 to TRBJ2-1; D perhaps matches TRBD1 (6 bases). The CDR3 end lies 1 residue beyond the end of the read and is filled in from the germline J gene. The length of the CDR3 is 13 residues. The V end lost 5 bases, the J end lost 5 bases, and 10 bases lay between the germline ends. Germline CDR1 is SNHLY and CDR2 is FYNGKV (reference sequence). Looking up the rest from reference TRBV3 and TRBJ2-1 gives the full variable domain: GPKVLQIPSHQIIDMGQMVTLNCDPVSNHLYFYWYKQILGQQMEFLVNFYNGKVMEKSKLFKDQFSVERPDGSYFTLKIQPTALEDSAVYFCASSPRGNAEQFFGPGTRLTVL.

Worth noting for this clone: All gene names here are mouse names. The read ends 1 residue early relative to the CDR3; the germline J gene fills the gap. The chain recombines TRBV16 with TRBJ2-2, with 13 bases matching TRBD2. This CDR3 spans 18 amino acids. The junction had 6 bases not matched to a gene; V was cut back by 1 base and J by 4 bases. In germline, CDR1 is SGHSA, CDR2 FRNQAP. The CDR3 sequence: CASSLGGLGGRGTGQLYF. The sequenced part of the CDR3 DNA is TGTGCAAGCAGCTTAGGCGGACTGGGGGGGCGGGGCACCGGGCAGCTCTAC.

For this clone: Any gene name here is a mouse gene name. The DNA ends 1 residue before the CDR3 does, and the rest of the CDR3 is filled in from the germline J gene. This chain joins TRBV26 and TRBJ1-1, with TRBD1 matching over 8 bases. The CDR3 is 13 amino acids. The junction had 3 bases not matched to a gene; V was cut back by 6 bases and J by 3 bases. CDR1 and CDR2 (germline): KGHPV, FQNQEV (reference sequence). The CDR3 spells CASRLQGDTEVFF. The CDR3 DNA, read in part, is TGTGCCAGCAGGCTACAGGGGGACACAGAAGTCTTC.

About this clone itself: These gene names are mouse names. The read terminates 1 residue ahead of where the CDR3 ends, so the germline J gene completes it. The chain combines TRBV3 with TRBJ2-3; either TRBD1 or TRBD2 may fit D (6 bases each). The ends were cut back, 1 base at V and 0 bases at J, with 8 bases in the middle. The CDR3 runs to 15 residues. Germline CDR1 is SNHLY and CDR2 is FYNGKV (reference sequence). The CDR3 reads CASSLVGASAETLYF. The sequenced part of the CDR3 DNA is TGTGCCAGCAGCTTAGTGGGGGCTAGTGCAGAAACGCTGTAT.

A word on this clone: Mouse gene names and germline throughout. From the germline J gene comes the end of the CDR3, since the read stops 1 residue before it. The V call is TRBV3, the J call TRBJ2-4, with a possible D match to TRBD1 (6 bases). CDR3 length: 13 amino acids. V gave up 2 bases and J gave up 5 bases, with 8 bases separating them. The germline CDR1 and CDR2 sequences are SNHLY and FYNGKV (reference sequence). CDR3 DNA (partial): TGTGCCAGCAGCTTACGGGACATAAACACCTTGTAC. Protein: CASSLRDINTLY. From start to end, the CDR3 is CASSLRDINTLYF.

Of note for this clone: Gene names are the mouse ones. The DNA ends 1 residue before the CDR3 does, and the rest of the CDR3 is filled in from the germline J gene. This chain links TRBV26 with TRBJ2-2, with 11 positions matching TRBD1. The trim removed 4 bases at V and 5 bases at J, leaving 6 bases unmatched. The CDR3 is 16 residues long. The germline CDR1 and CDR2 sequences are KGHPV and FQNQEV (reference sequence). The CDR3 DNA, read in part, is TGTGCCAGCAGTCGGTCGGGGACAGGGGGGACCGGGCAGCTCTAC. This translates into CASSRSGTGGTGQLY. The full-length CDR3 reads as CASSRSGTGGTGQLYF.

This clone came up a few times. Gene labels here are mouse ones. The missing CDR3 end, 1 residue past where the read stops, is filled in from the germline J gene. V and J are TRBV23 and TRBJ2-3. In germline, CDR1 is KGHTA, CDR2 FQNQQP. This CDR3 has 14 amino acids. The CDR3 DNA, read in part, is TGCTCCAGCAGTCCGGGTCTTAGTGCAGAAACGCTGTAT. It codes for CSSSPGLSAETLY. The whole CDR3 protein is CSSSPGLSAETLYF. Using reference TRBV23 and TRBJ2-3 for the parts outside the CDR3, the full variable domain is DAAVTQKPRYLIKMKGQEAEMKCIPEKGHTAVFWYQQKQSKELKFLIYFQNQQPLDQIDMVKERFSAVCPSSSLCSLGIRTCEAEDSALYLCSSSPGLSAETLYFGSGTRLTVL.